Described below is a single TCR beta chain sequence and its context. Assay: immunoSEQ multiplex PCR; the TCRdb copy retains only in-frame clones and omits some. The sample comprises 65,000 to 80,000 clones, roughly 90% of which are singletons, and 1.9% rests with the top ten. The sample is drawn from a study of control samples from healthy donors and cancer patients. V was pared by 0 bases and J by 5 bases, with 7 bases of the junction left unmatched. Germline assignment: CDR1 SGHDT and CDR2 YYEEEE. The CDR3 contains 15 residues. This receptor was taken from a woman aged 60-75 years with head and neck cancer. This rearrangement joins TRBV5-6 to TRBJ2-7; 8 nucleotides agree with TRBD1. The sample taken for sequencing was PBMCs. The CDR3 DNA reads TGTGCCAGCAGCTTGGCCGGGACAGGTTTTCACGAGCAGTACTTC. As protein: CASSLAGTGFHEQYF.